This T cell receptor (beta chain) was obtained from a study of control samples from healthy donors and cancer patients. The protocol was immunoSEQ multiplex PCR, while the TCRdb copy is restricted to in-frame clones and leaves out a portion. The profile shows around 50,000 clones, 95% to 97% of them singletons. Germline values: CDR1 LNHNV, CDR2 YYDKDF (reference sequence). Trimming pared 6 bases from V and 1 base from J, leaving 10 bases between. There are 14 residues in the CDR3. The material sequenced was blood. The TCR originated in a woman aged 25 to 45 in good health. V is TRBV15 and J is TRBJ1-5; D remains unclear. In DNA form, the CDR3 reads TGTGCCACCAGTCCCGTACGGAGCAATCAGCCCCAGCATTTT. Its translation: CATSPVRSNQPQHF.